This T cell receptor (beta chain) was recovered during a study of blood T cell repertoires in COVID-19. For the study at large: There were acute and convalescent COVID-19 samples, and they came from the United States, Italy and Spain. From T cells, B-cell-depleted T cells, or PBMCs came the material, which was cDNA or gDNA.

The CDR3 contains 14 residues. V lost 1 base to trimming and J lost 8 bases; unmatched junction nucleotides: 0. The germline V gene has CDR1 SGHAT and CDR2 FQNNGV. Original methodology: Nucleated cell counts were estimated from reference gene primer amplification. Libraries were prepared by immunoSEQ multiplex PCR; TCRdb keeps only in-frame clonotypes and omits some of them. That table supplies the V and J calls and clone size; D and trimming were determined from the DNA. This sample has approximately 140,000 clones, with approximately 80% found just once. This clonotype was sampled from a man between 60 and 75 years old with active or convalescent COVID-19. The rearrangement links TRBV11-2 to TRBJ1-6; 9 positions agree with TRBD1. Sample: peripheral blood. The CDR3 loop is CASSLGDRDSPLHF. DNA for the CDR3: TGTGCCAGCAGCTTAGGGGACAGGGATTCACCCCTCCACTTT.